One and the same sample provided the 14 T cell receptor beta chains below, sequenced in a study of response to subunit inactivated influenza vaccine. One entry per CDR3 protein, called by TCRdb with MiXCR from the RT-PCR reads. Of 650,000 to 800,000 distinct CDR3 sequences in the sample, around 14% were seen once. Sequenced material: PBMCs from blood, taken less than 15 days before vaccination. The source is a man in his fifties who received an inactivated influenza vaccine.

In this sample, this clonotype turned up a few times. This rearrangement joins TRBV28 to TRBJ2-3; a possible D gene is TRBD2 (6 bases). V lost 6 bases to trimming and J lost 2 bases, with 12 bases between them. Germline CDR1 is MDHEN and CDR2 is SYDVKM. The CDR3 is 14 amino acids. The CDR3 reads CASSQEGATDTQYF. CDR3 in DNA: TGTGCCAGCAGCCAGGAGGGCGCCACAGATACGCAGTATTTT.

This chain's CDR3 is CSAKLASAGGPIVTYNEQFF. The CDR3 DNA reads as TGCAGTGCTAAGCTAGCTTCTGCGGGAGGCCCCATTGTCACCTACAATGAGCAGTTCTTC. This chain uses TRBV20-1 with TRBJ2-1, with TRBD2 identical over 8 bases. V gave up 4 bases and J gave up 2 bases; unmatched junction bases: 22. The CDR3 runs 20 residues. Germline V lookup: CDR1 DFQATT, CDR2 SNEGSKA (reference sequence).

V is TRBV6-2 or TRBV6-3 and J is TRBJ2-7; TRBD1 might be the D (6 bases). V was cut by 6 bases and J by 5 bases, with 20 bases left in between. CDR1 and CDR2 (germline): MNHEY, SVGEGT. The CDR3 is 15 residues long. The CDR3 region has the DNA TGTGCCAGCAGACCTCCGGGACCCTCAGGGGACGAGCAGTACTTC. Its translation: CASRPPGPSGDEQYF.

The chain carries TRBV20-1 and TRBJ2-7; maybe TRBD1 (7 bases). CDR3 length equals 12 residues. Trimming left V 5 bases short and J 7 bases short, with 15 bases between. Germline V CDR1 and CDR2: DFQATT, SNEGSKA (reference sequence). CDR3 coding DNA: TGCAGTGCTCAAAGGGGGCTAGCGGAGCAGTACTTC. Protein sequence: CSAQRGLAEQYF.

The rearrangement links TRBV6-2 or TRBV6-3 to TRBJ2-5; the D is unclear. Germline V gene data show CDR1 as MNHEY and CDR2 as SVGEGT. The CDR3 contains 12 residues. Trimming shortened V by 6 bases and J by 9 bases, and 14 bases separated the two germline ends. This chain's CDR3 is CASSADTPAQYF. In DNA, the CDR3 is TGTGCCAGCAGCGCCGATACTCCGGCCCAGTACTTC.

This clonotype was recorded at least ten times. The chain recombines TRBV4-2 with TRBJ2-5; D gene ambiguous. CDR3 length equals 13 residues. The V gene lost 1 base and the J gene lost 3 bases, with 6 bases spanning the gap. Per the germline V gene, CDR1 is LGHNA and CDR2 is YNFKEQ. The CDR3 sequence: CASSQAHEETQYF. The CDR3 DNA follows: TGTGCCAGCAGCCAAGCCCATGAAGAGACCCAGTACTTC.

The V and J genes are TRBV11-2 and TRBJ2-7; 7 bases map to TRBD1. The CDR3 is 16 residues long. The germline CDR1 and CDR2 sequences are SGHAT and FQNNGV. Unmatched junction bases numbered 9, after V lost 3 bases and J lost 1 base. Written as DNA, the CDR3 is TGTGCCAGCAGCTTCAGTGGGACAGACATTTCCTACGAGCAGTACTTC. The encoded protein is CASSFSGTDISYEQYF.

This clonotype has more than one count but fewer than ten. The chain employs TRBV3-1 and TRBJ2-5; D ambiguous. Looked up from germline, CDR1 is LGHDT and CDR2 is YNNKEL (reference sequence). The CDR3 spans 13 residues. Trimming shortened V by 3 bases and J by 2 bases, and 7 bases separated the two germline ends. CDR3 amino acids: CASSQMQQETQYF. CDR3 DNA sequence: TGTGCCAGCAGCCAGATGCAGCAAGAGACCCAGTACTTC.

V usage is TRBV20-1 and J usage is TRBJ2-6; possibly TRBD1 or TRBD2 for D (6 bases each). The CDR3 totals 16 residues. Between the trimmed V and J ends, which lost 2 bases and 0 bases, there was a span of 11 bases. Germline CDR1 and CDR2: DFQATT and SNEGSKA (reference sequence). The CDR3 reads CSARPGAGSGANVLTF. The CDR3, as DNA: TGCAGTGCTAGACCGGGGGCGGGCTCTGGGGCCAACGTCCTGACTTTC.

The CDR3 sequence: CASSKTSGGGTQYF. The DNA of the CDR3 is TGTGCCAGCAGCAAGACTAGCGGGGGGGGTACCCAGTACTTC. The chain carries TRBV3-1 and TRBJ2-5, with TRBD2 identical over 14 bases. This CDR3 region has 14 residues. Germline loops: CDR1 LGHDT, CDR2 YNNKEL (reference sequence). V shed 5 bases, J shed 8 bases, and the junction held 4 bases outside the gene matches.

This clonotype has ten or more counts. The chain employs TRBV5-6 and TRBJ1-2; D not certain. Germline V lookup: CDR1 SGHDT, CDR2 YYEEEE. V was trimmed by 2 bases and J by 5 bases, leaving 7 bases between them. The CDR3 is made up of 12 amino acids. This CDR3 reads CASSFSRYGYTF. The CDR3 coding sequence is TGTGCCAGCAGCTTTTCACGTTATGGCTACACCTTC.

In this sample, this clonotype turned up many times. The chain uses TRBV28 and TRBJ1-6; 8 bases line up with TRBD1. Germline CDR1 and CDR2: MDHEN and SYDVKM. J lost 4 bases, V lost 6 bases, and 11 bases had no gene match. The CDR3 has 17 residues. For the CDR3, the DNA is TGTGCCAGCAGCAAGACAGGGGCGCTCCGATATAATTCACCCCTCCACTTT. Its translation: CASSKTGALRYNSPLHF.

This rearrangement joins TRBV7-2 to TRBJ1-1, with D possibly being TRBD1 (5 bases). The CDR3 runs to 14 residues. Germline V gene sequence: CDR1 SGHTA, CDR2 FQGNSA. The V end lost 3 bases, the J end lost 6 bases, and 14 bases lay between the germline ends. This CDR3 is CASSLGGGFSEAFF. In nucleotides, the CDR3 is TGTGCCAGCAGCTTGGGGGGGGGGTTCTCTGAAGCTTTCTTT.

This clonotype was seen repeatedly, ten times or more. J is TRBJ2-1 and V is TRBV29-1, with D uncertain. Germline values: CDR1 SQVTM, CDR2 ANQGSEA. This CDR3 comprises 12 residues. With 7 bases removed from V and 0 bases from J, the gap between germline ends came to 7 bases. The CDR3 is CSAASSYNEQFF. The CDR3 DNA is TGCAGCGCCGCAAGCTCCTACAATGAGCAGTTCTTC.